The 18 T cell receptor beta chains in this list originate from one sample, sequenced in a study of CD8+ T cells in alopecia areata. cDNA reverse transcribed from extracted RNA served as the sequencing template. Method: immunoSEQ multiplex PCR; TCRdb's copy keeps in-frame clones and lacks some. The sample yields 150,000 or so clones, 87% seen once. This specimen consisted of CD8+ T cells sorted from blood, obtained at week 0. Every receptor here comes from a human donor with alopecia areata.

This chain links TRBV19 with TRBJ2-2; maybe TRBD2 (6 bases). CDR1 is LNHDA, CDR2 SQIVND, per germline (reference sequence). The germline V and J ends were trimmed by 7 bases and 2 bases, with 14 bases remaining between them. This CDR3 contains 15 residues. CDR3 protein: CASNPSATNTGELFF. The DNA for the CDR3 is TGTGCCAGTAACCCTAGCGCGACCAACACCGGGGAGCTGTTTTTT.

V gene TRBV7-9 combines with J gene TRBJ2-1; D may be TRBD1 (6 bases). CDR1 is SEHNR and CDR2 is FQNEAQ in the germline V gene (reference sequence). V was clipped by 5 bases and J by 6 bases, with 11 bases between them. The CDR3 has 13 amino acids. The CDR3 reads CASSPDRINEQFF. Written as DNA, the CDR3 is TGTGCCAGCAGCCCCGACAGGATCAATGAGCAGTTCTTC. The variable domain in full, completed from reference TRBV7-9 and TRBJ2-1, reads DTGVSQNPRHKITKRGQNVTFRCDPISEHNRLYWYRQTLGQGPEFLTYFQNEAQLEKSRLLSDRFSAERPKGSFSTLEIQRTEQGDSAMYLCASSPDRINEQFFGPGTRLTVL.

This clone is judged medium-sized. The gene calls are TRBV14 and TRBJ2-7; possible D gene TRBD2, 6 bases. The CDR3 is 14 residues long. Trimming left V 5 bases short and J 2 bases short, with 13 bases between. Germline CDR1 and CDR2: SGHDN and FVKESK. CDR3 nucleotides: TGTGCCAGCAGCGCGGGACCAAACCCCTACGAGCAGTACTTC. The encoded protein is CASSAGPNPYEQYF.

The rearrangement links TRBV27 to TRBJ2-4; the D gene is possibly TRBD2 (5 bases). From germline, CDR1 is MNHEY and CDR2 SMNVEV (reference sequence). With 3 bases removed from V and 3 bases from J, the gap between germline ends came to 9 bases. The CDR3 length is 14 residues. The CDR3 sequence: CASSFGGYKNIQYF. CDR3 DNA sequence: TGTGCCAGCAGTTTCGGAGGATACAAAAACATTCAGTACTTC.

The chain joins TRBV7-9 to TRBJ2-2; 7 bases agree with TRBD1. The V and J ends lost 6 bases and 6 bases, in that order; junction bases with no gene match: 1. The germline gives CDR1 SEHNR, CDR2 FQNEAQ (reference sequence). This CDR3 contains 12 residues. CDR3 amino acids: CASRTGSGELFF. Written as DNA, the CDR3 is TGTGCCAGCAGGACAGGGTCCGGGGAGCTGTTTTTT.

V usage is TRBV5-1 and J usage is TRBJ2-1; TRBD2 agrees at 9 bases. The V segment lost 0 bases and the J segment 5 bases; nucleotides outside the gene matches: 6. This CDR3 has 16 residues. CDR1 SGHRS and CDR2 YFSETQ come from the germline V gene. The CDR3 DNA follows: TGCGCCAGCAGCTTGGTTGCGGGAGGGCCCAACAATGAGCAGTTCTTC. Its protein product is CASSLVAGGPNNEQFF.

This clone was seen only once. This chain uses TRBV5-6 with TRBJ2-3; D unclear. Germline assignment: CDR1 SGHDT and CDR2 YYEEEE. The CDR3 totals 14 residues. V was cut by 0 bases and J by 7 bases, with 12 bases left in between. CDR3 amino acids: CASSLVQASYTQYF. The CDR3 nucleotides read TGTGCCAGCAGCTTGGTCCAGGCCTCGTATACGCAGTATTTT.

V gene TRBV30 combines with J gene TRBJ2-2; 7 nucleotides match TRBD1. The J segment lost 0 bases and the V segment lost 4 bases, leaving 2 bases of the junction unmatched. In germline, CDR1 is GTSNPN, CDR2 SVGIG (reference sequence). CDR3 length: 14 amino acids. In nucleotides, the CDR3 is TGTGCCTGGACACAGGGGTCGAACACCGGGGAGCTGTTTTTT. Translation gives CAWTQGSNTGELFF.

CDR3 loop: CASSPGRFTYNEQFF. CDR3 nucleotide sequence: TGTGCCAGCAGCCCCGGACGGTTTACTTACAATGAGCAGTTCTTC. The rearrangement links TRBV7-8 to TRBJ2-1; D uncertain. V was trimmed by 5 bases and J by 4 bases, leaving 15 bases between them. Germline lookup yields CDR1 SGHVS and CDR2 FQNEAQ. The CDR3 spans 15 residues.

This rearrangement joins TRBV9 to TRBJ1-2; 10 bases match TRBD1. With V trimmed by 3 bases and J by 3 bases, 14 bases remained unmatched. Germline loops: CDR1 SGDLS, CDR2 YYNGEE. This CDR3 comprises 18 residues. CDR3 amino acids: CASSAPGQGNYDYYGYTF. Here the CDR3 DNA reads TGTGCCAGCAGCGCGCCGGGACAGGGGAATTACGATTACTATGGCTACACCTTC.

This chain links TRBV10-2 with TRBJ2-1; a possible D gene is TRBD1 (5 bases). CDR1 is WSHSY, CDR2 SAAADI, per germline. There are 12 residues in the CDR3. Trimming took 6 bases from V and 3 from J, leaving 6 bases between them. The CDR3 protein is CASSDSYNEQFF. The CDR3, as DNA: TGCGCCAGCAGCGACAGCTACAATGAGCAGTTCTTC.

This clone has only a few counts. The chain has TRBV29-1 and TRBJ1-2; weak D call: TRBD1 (5 bases). The CDR3 loop spans 13 amino acids. Trimming took off 0 bases at V and 2 bases at J, with 7 bases between the two ends. The V gene's germline CDR1 is SQVTM and CDR2 ANQGSEA. The CDR3: CSVEDDRNYGYTF. In DNA form, the CDR3 reads TGCAGCGTTGAAGATGACAGAAACTATGGCTACACCTTC.

J is TRBJ2-7 and V is TRBV7-9, with D perhaps matching TRBD1 or TRBD2 (5 bases each). The CDR3 totals 12 residues. Germline CDR1 SEHNR, CDR2 FQNEAQ (reference sequence). V lost 8 bases and J lost 3, with 11 bases in between. CDR3 nucleotides: TGTGCCAGCGGCCGGGACGGCTACGAGCAGTACTTC. Its protein is CASGRDGYEQYF.

The chain joins TRBV29-1 to TRBJ1-2; D call uncertain. Per germline, CDR1 SQVTM and CDR2 ANQGSEA. This CDR3 is 8 amino acids long. With 7 bases removed from V and 3 bases from J, the gap between germline ends came to 0 bases. Here the CDR3 reads CSDYGYTF. CDR3 bases: TGCAGCGACTATGGCTACACCTTC.

This chain links TRBV29-1 with TRBJ2-1, with D possibly called TRBD1 or TRBD2 (7 bases each). Germline V gives CDR1 SQVTM, CDR2 ANQGSEA. V dropped 6 bases and J dropped 3 bases, with 12 bases sitting between them. The CDR3 is 13 amino acids. The CDR3: CSVQGGVYNEQFF. The CDR3 nucleotides read TGCAGCGTCCAGGGGGGGGTCTACAATGAGCAGTTCTTC.

The chain is built from TRBV19 and TRBJ2-5; D is uncertain. There are 12 residues in the CDR3. Germline V gene lookup returns CDR1 LNHDA and CDR2 SQIVND (reference sequence). V lost 6 bases, J lost 5 bases, and 10 bases lay in between. In DNA, the CDR3 is TGTGCCAGTAGAGATGCAGTGGAGACCCAGTACTTC. This gives the protein CASRDAVETQYF.

This rearrangement joins TRBV5-6 to TRBJ2-3; D may be TRBD2 (5 bases). This CDR3 has 15 residues. The germline gives CDR1 SGHDT, CDR2 YYEEEE. Trimming pared 1 base from V and 0 bases from J, leaving 9 bases between. CDR3: CASSLFSASTDTQYF. CDR3 bases: TGTGCCAGCAGCTTGTTTAGCGCTAGCACAGATACGCAGTATTTT.

The rearrangement uses TRBV14 and TRBJ2-7; D unclear. CDR3 size: 15 residues. Trimming took 1 base from V and 2 from J, leaving 12 bases between them. CDR1 and CDR2 from the germline V gene are SGHDN and FVKESK. CDR3 DNA sequence: TGTGCCAGCAGCCAAGGAACCCCAACAACCTACGAGCAGTACTTC. Translation: CASSQGTPTTYEQYF. The full variable domain, its missing parts supplied by reference TRBV14 and TRBJ2-7, is EAGVTQFPSHSVIEKGQTVTLRCDPISGHDNLYWYRRVMGKEIKFLLHFVKESKQDESGMPNNRFLAERTGGTYSTLKVQPAELEDSGVYFCASSQGTPTTYEQYFGPGTRLTVT.